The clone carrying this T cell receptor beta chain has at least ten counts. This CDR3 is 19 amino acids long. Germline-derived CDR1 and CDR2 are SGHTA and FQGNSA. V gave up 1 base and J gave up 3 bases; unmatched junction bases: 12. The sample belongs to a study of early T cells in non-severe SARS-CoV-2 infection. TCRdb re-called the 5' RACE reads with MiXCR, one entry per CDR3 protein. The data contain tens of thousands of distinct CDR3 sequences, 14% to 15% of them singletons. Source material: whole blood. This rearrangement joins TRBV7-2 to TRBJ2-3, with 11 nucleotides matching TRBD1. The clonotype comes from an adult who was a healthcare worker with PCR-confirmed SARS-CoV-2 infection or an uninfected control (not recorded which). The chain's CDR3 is CASSLGPDRGRLATDTQYF. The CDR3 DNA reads TGTGCCAGCAGCTTAGGACCGGACAGGGGGCGTCTAGCTACAGATACGCAGTATTTT. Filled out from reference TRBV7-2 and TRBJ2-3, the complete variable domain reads GAGVSQSPSNKVTEKGKDVELRCDPISGHTALYWYRQSLGQGLEFLIYFQGNSAPDKSGLPSDRFSAERTGGSVSTLTIQRTQQEDSAVYLCASSLGPDRGRLATDTQYFGPGTRLTVL.